The entry below describes one T cell receptor (beta chain). The data stem from a study of blood T cell repertoires in COVID-19. Study details: The origin of the acute and convalescent COVID-19 samples was the United States, Italy and Spain. T cells, B-cell-depleted T cells, or PBMCs supplied cDNA or gDNA.

V lost 6 bases and J lost 7; bases outside the gene matches: 13. The length of the CDR3 is 15 residues. Per the germline V gene, CDR1 is MDHEN and CDR2 is SYDVKM. Authors' data handling: By means of reference gene primer amplification, nucleated cell counts were estimated. Repertoires were generated with immunoSEQ multiplex PCR, while TCRdb's copy carries only in-frame clones and drops some. From that table come the V and J calls and clone size; the DNA was used to work out D and trimming. This sample has 95,000 to 110,000 clones, with roughly 90% found just once. The V gene is TRBV28, the J gene TRBJ2-7; 9 bases are shared with TRBD2. The receptor was derived from a human donor in a cohort sampled during active COVID-19. Sequenced: peripheral blood. As DNA, the CDR3 is TGTGCCAGCAGGGCCATGACTAGCGGACTTTATGAGCAGTACTTC. Encoded protein: CASRAMTSGLYEQYF.